This T cell receptor beta chain was obtained from a study of blood T cell repertoires in COVID-19. The ends were cut back, 5 bases at V and 5 bases at J, with 13 bases in the middle. This CDR3 region has 14 residues. Germline values: CDR1 MNHNY, CDR2 SVGAGI (reference sequence). Original analysis: Estimation of nucleated cell counts relied on the amplification of reference gene primers. Here immunoSEQ multiplex PCR was the method, and the copy in TCRdb shows in-frame clones only, minus some. That table is the source of V, J and clone size, and D and trimming were worked out from the DNA. The sample lists approximately 130,000 clones, 84% occurring once.

The clonotype was recovered from a human donor in a cohort sampled during active COVID-19. Sequencing was carried out using peripheral blood. V is TRBV6-6 and J is TRBJ1-5, with D maybe TRBD1 (6 bases). The CDR3 spells CASSPTGSHQPQHF. The CDR3 DNA reads TGTGCCAGCAGTCCCACAGGGTCCCATCAGCCCCAGCATTTT.